This T cell receptor (beta chain) appears in the sequencing data of a study of T cell repertoires in cytomegalovirus infection. Study-wide context: CMV infection together with matching HLA type was indicated by public TCR beta signatures. Study-level results: Dominant in the ex vivo response were TCR beta clonotypes restricted by HLA-C and specific for CMV. Summed frequency of shared TCR beta families picked out CMV carriers who also had the relevant HLA.

This clonotype was seen a few times. Its antigen is unknown. The CDR3 has 14 residues. Germline CDR1 MGHRA, CDR2 YSYEKL. Trimming took off 1 base at V and 10 bases at J, with 16 bases between the two ends. TCRdb used MiXCR to reprocess the reads, holding one entry per CDR3 protein. The sample has 450,000 to 550,000 distinct CDR3 sequences; 16% are singletons. This chain connects TRBV4-1 to TRBJ1-1; TRBD1 is a possible D gene (5 bases). Sequencing was performed on CD8+ T cells from PBMCs. This receptor was taken from a human donor in good health (CMV status not recorded). Some clones in this sample may be carry-over from other donors' samples. CDR3 residues: CASSQGRGWGVAFF. The DNA of the CDR3 is TGCGCCAGCAGCCAAGGAAGGGGATGGGGTGTAGCTTTCTTT.